The next 3 T cell receptor beta chains were all read from a single sample in a study of T cell responses to AZD1222 COVID-19 vaccine (dated by TCRdb to the early 2020s). The library was obtained by the immunoSEQ multiplex PCR assay. Here the immuneACCESS table is served through TCRdb, limited to in-frame sequences with V and J called. Missing clones are a known gap in these copies; in checked studies unresolved V genes cover under half, and the rest lacks a known reason. This sample holds 60,000 to 75,000 clones; 80% to 90% were observed only once. The ten largest make up about 28% of the sample. The time point label here, explained by the study, means: about 28 days (+/-7) after the second vaccine dose. The material was peripheral blood, obtained 28 days after the second AZD1222 dose. The receptors derive from an adult who received the AZD1222 COVID-19 vaccine.

V and J are TRBV28 and TRBJ2-7; weak D call: TRBD1 (6 bases). Germline CDR1 is MDHEN and CDR2 is SYDVKM. The CDR3 consists of 15 residues. V was shortened by 8 bases and J by 4 bases, with 21 bases between the two germline ends. CDR3 nucleotides: TGTGCCAGCTCCATCCCGGGCAGGGGCAAGTACGAGCAGTACTTC. Residues: CASSIPGRGKYEQYF.

The chain couples TRBV28 to TRBJ1-6; D not certain. CDR1 MDHEN and CDR2 SYDVKM come from the germline V gene. The CDR3 contains 15 residues. The ends were cut back, 4 bases at V and 7 bases at J, with 14 bases in the middle. The CDR3 coding sequence is TGTGCCAGCAGTTCGGATTCTCTAGGGAATTCACCCCTCCACTTT. As protein: CASSSDSLGNSPLHF.

The chain combines TRBV27 with TRBJ2-6; D is unclear. The CDR3 runs to 17 residues. Germline lookup yields CDR1 MNHEY and CDR2 SMNVEV (reference sequence). The V and J ends lost 6 bases and 4 bases respectively, with 19 bases between them. CDR3 residues: CASRLEPPNSGANVLTF. Written as DNA, the CDR3 is TGTGCCAGCAGGTTGGAACCCCCAAACTCCGGGGCCAACGTCCTGACTTTC. The full variable domain, with the rest looked up from reference TRBV27 and TRBJ2-6, is EAQVTQNPRYLITVTGKKLTVTCSQNMNHEYMSWYRQDPGLGLRQIYYSMNVEVTDKGDVPEGYKVSRKEKRNFPLILESPSPNQTSLYFCASRLEPPNSGANVLTFGAGSRLTVL.